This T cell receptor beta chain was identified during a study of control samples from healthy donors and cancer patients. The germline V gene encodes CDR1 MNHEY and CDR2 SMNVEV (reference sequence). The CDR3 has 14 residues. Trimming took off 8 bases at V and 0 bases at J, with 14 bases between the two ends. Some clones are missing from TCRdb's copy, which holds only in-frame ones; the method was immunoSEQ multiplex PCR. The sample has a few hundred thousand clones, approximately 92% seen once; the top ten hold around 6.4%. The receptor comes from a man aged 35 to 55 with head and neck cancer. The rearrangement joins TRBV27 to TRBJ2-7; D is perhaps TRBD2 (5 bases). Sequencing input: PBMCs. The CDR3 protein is CASLLATSSYEQYF. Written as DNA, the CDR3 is TGTGCCAGCCTCCTAGCTACCTCCTCCTACGAGCAGTACTTC.